The clone carrying this TCR beta chain has more than one count but fewer than ten. The antigen is unknown. The CDR3 consists of 12 residues. Between the trimmed V and J ends, which lost 1 base and 5 bases, there was a span of 8 bases. CDR1 and CDR2 (germline): GTSNPN, SVGIG (reference sequence). The data stem from a study of T cell repertoires in cytomegalovirus infection. Study-level background: Public signatures in TCR beta pointed to CMV infection and matching HLA type.

TCRdb analysed the reads with MiXCR anew, one entry per CDR3 protein. This repertoire shows more than 650,000 distinct CDR3 sequences, 35% to 45% found once; its top ten account for roughly 2.8%. Study findings and constraints: HLA-C-restricted CMV-specific TCR beta clonotypes were dominant in the ex vivo response.

The sequencing sample was made of PBMCs. The rearrangement links TRBV30 to TRBJ1-1; D gene uncertain. The TCR was taken from a human donor in good health (CMV status not recorded). Some clones in this sample may be carry-over from other donors' samples. The CDR3 region is CAWSAVTTEAFF. The CDR3 DNA is TGTGCCTGGAGTGCGGTTACTACTGAAGCTTTCTTT.